This T cell receptor (beta chain) was recorded in a study of blood T cell repertoires in COVID-19. Study as a whole: Acute-phase and convalescent COVID-19 samples originated in the United States, Italy and Spain. From T cells, B-cell-depleted T cells, or PBMCs came the material, which was cDNA or gDNA.

Methods used by the authors: Scientists estimated how many nucleated cells there were by amplifying reference gene primers. The assay was immunoSEQ multiplex PCR, and TCRdb's table has in-frame clones only and misses some. The DNA was the basis for D and trimming; V, J and clone size are from that table. The profile covers more than 200,000 clones, with around 90% appearing a single time and about 0.7% taken by the ten largest. This clone was seen only a few times. The CDR3 totals 15 residues. Trimming removed 4 bases from V and 2 bases from J, with 17 bases in between. Germline V gene sequence: CDR1 SQVTM, CDR2 ANQGSEA.

The receptor's source is a human donor in a cohort sampled during active COVID-19. The chain couples TRBV29-1 to TRBJ1-1; tentative D call: TRBD1 (6 bases). The sample consisted of peripheral blood. In DNA form, the CDR3 reads TGCAGCGTTGGATTGGGCTACAGGGATAACACTGAAGCTTTCTTT. It encodes CSVGLGYRDNTEAFF.